Listed here are 3 T cell receptor beta chains from one sample, sequenced in a study of cytomegalovirus exposure and HLA in healthy donors. PCR involved 60 Vbeta and 13 Jbeta primers. Generated by immunoSEQ multiplex PCR, the TCRdb table keeps only in-frame clones and is missing some. The sample gives 150,000 to 200,000 clones, roughly 87% of which show up once; around 1.5% is in the top ten. The specimen sequenced was PBMCs. The receptors derive from a man aged 50 or older in good health and CMV-seronegative.

The rearrangement uses TRBV19 and TRBJ1-1, with D perhaps TRBD1 (6 bases). Germline V lookup: CDR1 LNHDA, CDR2 SQIVND (reference sequence). The CDR3 is made up of 15 amino acids. The V gene lost 5 bases and the J gene lost 6 bases, with 19 bases spanning the gap. The CDR3 here is CASSQKSTGRPEAFF. For the CDR3, the DNA is TGTGCCAGTAGTCAGAAATCGACAGGACGCCCTGAAGCTTTCTTT.

The chain employs TRBV15 and TRBJ2-7, with TRBD1 matching over 8 bases. There are 15 residues in the CDR3. The V and J ends lost 1 base and 0 bases, in that order; junction bases with no gene match: 2. Germline CDR1 is LNHNV and CDR2 is YYDKDF (reference sequence). CDR3 in DNA: TGTGCCACCAGCAGAGGGACAGGGAGCTCCTACGAGCAGTACTTC. Protein product: CATSRGTGSSYEQYF.

J is TRBJ2-3 and V is TRBV5-8; 7 nucleotides agree with TRBD2. This CDR3 is 15 amino acids long. J lost 1 base, V lost 4 bases, and 6 bases had no gene match. Germline CDR1 SGHTS, CDR2 YDEGEE. The CDR3 loop reads CASSTLAERTDTQYF. CDR3 DNA sequence: TGTGCCAGCAGCACCCTAGCGGAACGCACAGATACGCAGTATTTT. Complete variable domain (other parts from reference TRBV5-8 and TRBJ2-3): EAGVTQSPTHLIKTRGQQATLRCSPISGHTSVYWYQQALGLGLQFLLWYDEGEERNRGNFPPRFSGRQFPNYSSELNVNALELEDSALYLCASSTLAERTDTQYFGPGTRLTVL.